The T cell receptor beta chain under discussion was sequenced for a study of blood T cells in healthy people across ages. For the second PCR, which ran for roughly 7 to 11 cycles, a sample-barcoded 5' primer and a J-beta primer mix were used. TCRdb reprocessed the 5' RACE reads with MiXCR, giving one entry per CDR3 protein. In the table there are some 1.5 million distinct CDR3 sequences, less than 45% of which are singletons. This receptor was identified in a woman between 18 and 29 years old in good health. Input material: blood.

This CDR3 is CSAREGVSGANVLTF. The CDR3 DNA sequence: TGCAGTGCTAGGGAAGGGGTCTCTGGGGCCAACGTCCTGACTTTC. The V gene is TRBV20-1, the J gene TRBJ2-6, with D perhaps matching TRBD1 (5 bases). The germline V gene encodes CDR1 DFQATT and CDR2 SNEGSKA (reference sequence). The CDR3 totals 15 residues. With 3 bases removed from V and 0 bases from J, the gap between germline ends came to 9 bases.